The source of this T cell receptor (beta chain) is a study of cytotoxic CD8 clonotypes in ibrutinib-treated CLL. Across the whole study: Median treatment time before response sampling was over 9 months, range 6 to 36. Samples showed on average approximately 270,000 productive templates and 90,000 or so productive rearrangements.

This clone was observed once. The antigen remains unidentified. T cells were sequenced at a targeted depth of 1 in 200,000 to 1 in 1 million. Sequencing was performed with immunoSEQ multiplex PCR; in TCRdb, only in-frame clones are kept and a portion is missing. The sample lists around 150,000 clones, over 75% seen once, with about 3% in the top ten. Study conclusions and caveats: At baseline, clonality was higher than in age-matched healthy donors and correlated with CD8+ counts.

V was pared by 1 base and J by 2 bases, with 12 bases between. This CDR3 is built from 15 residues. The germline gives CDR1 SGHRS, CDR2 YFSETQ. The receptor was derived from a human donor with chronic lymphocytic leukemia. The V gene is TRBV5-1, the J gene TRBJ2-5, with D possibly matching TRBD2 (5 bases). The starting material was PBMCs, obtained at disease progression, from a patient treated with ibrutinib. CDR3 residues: CASSLSLASQETQYF. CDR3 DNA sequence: TGCGCCAGCAGCTTGTCGCTAGCCTCACAAGAGACCCAGTACTTC. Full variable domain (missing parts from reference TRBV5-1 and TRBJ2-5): KAGVTQTPRYLIKTRGQQVTLSCSPISGHRSVSWYQQTPGQGLQFLFEYFSETQRNKGNFPGRFSGRQFSNSRSEMNVSTLELGDSALYLCASSLSLASQETQYFGPGTRLLVL.